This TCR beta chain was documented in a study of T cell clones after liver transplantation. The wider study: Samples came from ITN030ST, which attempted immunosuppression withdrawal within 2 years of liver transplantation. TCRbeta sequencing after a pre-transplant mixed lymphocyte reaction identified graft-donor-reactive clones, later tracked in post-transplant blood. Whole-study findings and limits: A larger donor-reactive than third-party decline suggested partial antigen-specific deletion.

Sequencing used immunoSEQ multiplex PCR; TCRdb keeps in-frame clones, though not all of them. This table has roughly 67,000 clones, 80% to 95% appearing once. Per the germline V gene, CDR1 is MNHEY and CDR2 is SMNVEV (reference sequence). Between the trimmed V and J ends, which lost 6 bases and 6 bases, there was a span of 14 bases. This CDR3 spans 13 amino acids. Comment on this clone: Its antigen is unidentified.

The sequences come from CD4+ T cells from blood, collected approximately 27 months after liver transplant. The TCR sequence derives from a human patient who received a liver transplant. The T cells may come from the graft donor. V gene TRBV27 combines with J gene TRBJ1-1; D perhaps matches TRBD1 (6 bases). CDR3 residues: CASRGGGSAEAFF. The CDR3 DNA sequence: TGTGCCAGCAGGGGAGGGGGGAGCGCTGAAGCTTTCTTT.